This TCR beta chain was retrieved from a study of cytomegalovirus exposure and HLA in healthy donors. Points from the study as a whole: A later analysis linked 15,000 to 20,000 TCR beta sequences to HLA alleles at 0.05 false discovery rate. A later analysis found TCR association rates differed by HLA locus, highest for DRB1 and lowest for HLA-C.

In the case of this clone: Its matching antigen is unknown.

The CDR3 consists of 15 residues. Losses at the gene ends were 2 bases for V and 6 bases for J; bases not matched to a gene: 8. Per the germline V gene, CDR1 is MNHEY and CDR2 is SMNVEV (reference sequence). The PCR used 60 Vbeta and 13 Jbeta primers. The assay was immunoSEQ multiplex PCR, and TCRdb's table has in-frame clones only and misses some. The specimen's table records roughly 110,000 clones. The chain carries TRBV27 and TRBJ2-7, with 9 bases identical to TRBD2. The sequence was obtained from a man under 40 in good health and CMV-seronegative. The sample was PBMCs. The CDR3 bases are TGTGCCAGCAGTTTAGAGGGGAGGACTAGCGCCGAGCAGTACTTC. Protein: CASSLEGRTSAEQYF.